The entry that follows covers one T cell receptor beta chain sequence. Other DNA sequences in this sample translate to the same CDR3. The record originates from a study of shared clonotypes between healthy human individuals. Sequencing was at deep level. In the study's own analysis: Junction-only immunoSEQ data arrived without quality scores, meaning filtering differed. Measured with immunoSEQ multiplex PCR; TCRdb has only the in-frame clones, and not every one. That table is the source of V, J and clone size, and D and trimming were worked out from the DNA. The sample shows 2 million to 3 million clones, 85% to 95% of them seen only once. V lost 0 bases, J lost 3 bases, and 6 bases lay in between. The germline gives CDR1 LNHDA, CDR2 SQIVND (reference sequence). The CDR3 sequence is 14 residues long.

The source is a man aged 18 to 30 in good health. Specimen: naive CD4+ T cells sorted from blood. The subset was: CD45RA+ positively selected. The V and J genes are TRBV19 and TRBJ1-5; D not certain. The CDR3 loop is CASSIEGSNQPQHF. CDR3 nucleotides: TGTGCCAGTAGTATAGAGGGCTCCAATCAGCCCCAGCATTTT.